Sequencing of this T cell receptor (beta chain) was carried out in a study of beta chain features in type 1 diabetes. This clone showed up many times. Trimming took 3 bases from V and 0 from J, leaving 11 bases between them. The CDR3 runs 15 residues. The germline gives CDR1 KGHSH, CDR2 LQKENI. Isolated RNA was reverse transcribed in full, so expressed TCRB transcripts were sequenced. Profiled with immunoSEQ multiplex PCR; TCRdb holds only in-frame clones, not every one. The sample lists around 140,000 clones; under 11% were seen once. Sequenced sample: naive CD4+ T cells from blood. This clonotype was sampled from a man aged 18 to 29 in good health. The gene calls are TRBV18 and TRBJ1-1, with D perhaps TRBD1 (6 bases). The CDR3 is CASSPGQLLNTEAFF. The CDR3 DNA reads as TGTGCCAGCTCACCGGGACAACTGTTGAACACTGAAGCTTTCTTT.